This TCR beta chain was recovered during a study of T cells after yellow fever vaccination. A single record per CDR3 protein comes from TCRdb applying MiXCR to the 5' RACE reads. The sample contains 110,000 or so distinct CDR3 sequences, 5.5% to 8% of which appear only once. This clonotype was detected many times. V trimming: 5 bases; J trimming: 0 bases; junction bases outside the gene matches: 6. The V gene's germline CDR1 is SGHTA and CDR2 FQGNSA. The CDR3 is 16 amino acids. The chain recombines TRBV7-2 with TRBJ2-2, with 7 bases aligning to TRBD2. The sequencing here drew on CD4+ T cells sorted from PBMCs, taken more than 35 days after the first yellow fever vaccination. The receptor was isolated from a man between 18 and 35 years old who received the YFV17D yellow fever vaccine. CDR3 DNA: TGTGCCAGCAGCATCTACGGGGGGACGAACACCGGGGAGCTGTTTTTT. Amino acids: CASSIYGGTNTGELFF. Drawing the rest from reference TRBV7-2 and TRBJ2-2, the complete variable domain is GAGVSQSPSNKVTEKGKDVELRCDPISGHTALYWYRQSLGQGLEFLIYFQGNSAPDKSGLPSDRFSAERTGGSVSTLTIQRTQQEDSAVYLCASSIYGGTNTGELFFGEGSRLTVL.